This entry concerns a single T cell receptor (beta chain). The sample comes from a study of blood T cell repertoires in COVID-19. Only in-frame clones appear in the TCRdb table, and some are missing; sequencing was by immunoSEQ multiplex PCR. The sample contains approximately 260,000 clones, roughly 89% of which appear only once. CDR1 and CDR2 (germline): SGHTA, FQGTGA. V lost 3 bases and J 3 bases, leaving 3 bases between the germline ends. The CDR3 covers 13 residues. This clonotype was sampled from a middle-aged woman who had recovered from COVID-19. Material for sequencing was peripheral blood. The chain joins TRBV7-3 to TRBJ2-6, with D unclear. CDR3 amino acids: CASSFFGANVLTF. The CDR3 nucleotides read TGTGCCAGCAGCTTCTTTGGGGCCAACGTCCTGACTTTC.